These 2 T cell receptor beta chains were sequenced from one sample in a study of CD8+CD57+ T cells in acquired aplastic anemia. Sequencing was done on patients that had shown CD8+CD57+ cell expansion by flow cytometry. The template for TCR beta VDJ and CDR3 sequence profiling was genomic DNA. One entry per CDR3 protein results from TCRdb running MiXCR on the reads. The top ten hold 6.5% to 10% of the sample, which has fewer than 250,000 distinct CDR3 sequences, around 43% seen once. Source material: sorted CD4+, CD8+, or CD8+CD57+ T cells (not recorded which) from PBMCs. These receptors were obtained from a human donor with aplastic anemia.

The table lists this clonotype with many counts. CDR3 amino acids: CSVPGQAGNQVPYGYTF. In DNA, the CDR3 is TGCAGCGTTCCTGGACAGGCCGGAAACCAAGTACCCTATGGCTACACCTTC. The genes are TRBV29-1 and TRBJ1-2; TRBD1 matches 7 bases. This CDR3 is built from 17 residues. Trimming cost V 5 bases and J 4 bases; bases outside gene matches: 19. Per the germline V gene, CDR1 is SQVTM and CDR2 is ANQGSEA.

The genes are TRBV2 and TRBJ1-3; no clear D. Germline CDR1 is SNHLY and CDR2 is FYNNEI. CDR3 length: 14 residues. Between the trimmed V and J ends, which lost 2 bases and 4 bases, there was a span of 9 bases. The CDR3 is CASSERMGGNTIYF. Here the CDR3 DNA reads TGTGCCAGCAGTGAAAGGATGGGCGGAAACACCATATATTTT.